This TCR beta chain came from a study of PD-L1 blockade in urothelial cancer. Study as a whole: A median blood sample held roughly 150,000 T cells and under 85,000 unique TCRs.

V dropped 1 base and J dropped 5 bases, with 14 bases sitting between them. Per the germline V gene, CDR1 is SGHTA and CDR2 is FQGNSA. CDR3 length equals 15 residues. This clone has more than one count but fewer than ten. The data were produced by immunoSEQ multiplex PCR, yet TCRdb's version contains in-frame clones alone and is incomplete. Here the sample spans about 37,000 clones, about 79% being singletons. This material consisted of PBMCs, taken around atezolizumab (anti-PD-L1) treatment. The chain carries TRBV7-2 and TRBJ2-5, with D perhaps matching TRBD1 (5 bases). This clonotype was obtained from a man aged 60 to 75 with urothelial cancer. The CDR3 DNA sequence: TGTGCCAGCAGCTTAGACTCCTTAGGGGCCGAGACCCAGTACTTC. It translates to CASSLDSLGAETQYF.